Below, one TCR beta chain is given with its context. Produced via immunoSEQ multiplex PCR; TCRdb's table is partial and in-frame only. Of approximately 8,100 clones in the sample, around 95% were seen once. This entry is derived from a study of T cells in tumors and immune-related adverse events. Germline values: CDR1 MRHNA, CDR2 SNTAGT. Between the trimmed V and J ends, which lost 2 bases and 1 base, there was a span of 9 bases. The CDR3 is 16 amino acids. The clonotype comes from a female donor with metastatic renal cell carcinoma. J is TRBJ2-6 and V is TRBV6-4; TRBD1 might be the D (6 bases). Sequences were derived from lymph node tissue, sampled from a patient treated with anti-PD-1 therapy. The CDR3 spells CASSDLTGSGANVLTF. The CDR3 bases are TGTGCCAGCAGTGACCTAACAGGGTCTGGGGCCAACGTCCTGACTTTC.